One and the same sample provided the 22 T cell receptor beta chains below, sequenced in a study of T cell responses to AZD1222 COVID-19 vaccine. The table came from immunoSEQ multiplex PCR; TCRdb's copy has only in-frame clones and leaves some out. The sample records 95,000 to 150,000 clones, 92% being singletons. The source material was peripheral blood, sampled on day 0 of AZD1222 vaccination. These receptors came from an adult in good health.

The rearrangement uses TRBV6-2 or TRBV6-3 and TRBJ2-1; D is perhaps TRBD2 (6 bases). V lost 2 bases and J lost 5, with 16 bases in between. This CDR3 has 16 amino acids. Germline-derived CDR1 and CDR2 are MNHEY and SVGEGT. The CDR3 DNA reads TGTGCCAGCAGTTACGCCCGTGAGACTAGGGACAATGAGCAGTTCTTC. As protein: CASSYARETRDNEQFF.

The chain joins TRBV27 to TRBJ2-3, with D unresolved. The V gene lost 3 bases and the J gene lost 0 bases, with 10 bases spanning the gap. This CDR3 has 15 residues. CDR1 and CDR2 (germline): MNHEY, SMNVEV (reference sequence). The CDR3 protein is CASSFWASSTDTQYF. The CDR3 DNA reads as TGTGCCAGCAGTTTTTGGGCCTCTAGCACAGATACGCAGTATTTT.

CDR3 in DNA: TGTGCCAGCAGCGTAGGGGGGGAAAATGAGCAGTTCTTC. Residues: CASSVGGENEQFF. The chain combines TRBV9 with TRBJ2-1, with a weak D call TRBD2 (6 bases). The CDR3 length is 13 residues. Per germline, CDR1 SGDLS and CDR2 YYNGEE. The germline V and J ends were trimmed by 0 bases and 7 bases, with 8 bases remaining between them.

The chain carries TRBV5-4 and TRBJ2-5; 7 nucleotides line up with TRBD1. Germline V CDR1 and CDR2: SGHNT, YYREEE (reference sequence). J was trimmed by 1 base and V by 4 bases; bases with no gene match: 10. The CDR3 is 16 residues long. The CDR3 DNA reads as TGTGCCAGCAGCGGAAGGACAGGTGGGCCCCAAGAGACCCAGTACTTC. Protein product: CASSGRTGGPQETQYF.

V gene TRBV19 combines with J gene TRBJ2-2; possibly TRBD1 for D (5 bases). CDR3 length equals 15 residues. Per germline, CDR1 LNHDA and CDR2 SQIVND (reference sequence). The germline V and J ends were trimmed by 6 bases and 0 bases, with 11 bases remaining between them. The CDR3 is CASRLGQTNTGELFF. CDR3 nucleotide sequence: TGTGCCAGTAGGTTGGGGCAGACGAACACCGGGGAGCTGTTTTTT.

The V call is TRBV7-7, the J call TRBJ2-2, with a weak D call TRBD2 (7 bases). Germline assignment: CDR1 SSHAT and CDR2 FNYEAQ (reference sequence). CDR3 length: 16 amino acids. The V end lost 5 bases, the J end lost 4 bases, and 17 bases lay between the germline ends. CDR3 in amino acids: CASSPRRGGGTGELFF. CDR3 coding DNA: TGTGCCAGCAGCCCAAGAAGGGGGGGAGGCACCGGGGAGCTGTTTTTT.

The chain couples TRBV9 to TRBJ1-1, with D hard to call. The CDR3 totals 16 residues. CDR1 and CDR2 (germline): SGDLS, YYNGEE. Trimming cost V 3 bases and J 5 bases, with 20 bases left between them. CDR3: CASSASPKRKGTEAFF. The CDR3 DNA reads as TGTGCCAGCAGCGCCAGCCCGAAGAGGAAAGGTACTGAAGCTTTCTTT.

The rearrangement uses TRBV6-5 and TRBJ2-7; the match to TRBD1 covers 7 bases. Germline CDR1 MNHEY, CDR2 SVGAGI. This CDR3 has 14 residues. Trimming at V came to 6 bases and at J to 2 bases, leaving 7 bases not matched to a gene. As DNA, the CDR3 is TGTGCCAGCAGGCTAGGACAGGCTACCTACGAGCAGTACTTC. This sequence encodes CASRLGQATYEQYF.

The V call is TRBV19, the J call TRBJ2-1, with TRBD2 identical over 9 bases. CDR1 and CDR2 from the germline V gene are LNHDA and SQIVND (reference sequence). The CDR3 consists of 17 residues. V was pared by 3 bases and J by 6 bases, with 12 bases of the junction left unmatched. CDR3 sequence reads: CASSILGTSPLANEQFF. The CDR3 DNA follows: TGTGCCAGTAGTATTTTGGGGACTAGCCCGCTTGCCAATGAGCAGTTCTTC. The whole variable domain, remainder taken from reference TRBV19 and TRBJ2-1, is DGGITQSPKYLFRKEGQNVTLSCEQNLNHDAMYWYRQDPGQGLRLIYYSQIVNDFQKGDIAEGYSVSREKKESFPLTVTSAQKNPTAFYLCASSILGTSPLANEQFFGPGTRLTVL.

The rearrangement links TRBV2 to TRBJ1-5; no clear D gene. V was pared by 3 bases and J by 2 bases, with 5 bases between. Germline V gene sequence: CDR1 SNHLY, CDR2 FYNNEI. The CDR3 has 13 residues. The CDR3 nucleotides read TGTGCCAGCAGTGATTGGGGCAATCAGCCCCAGCATTTT. It translates to CASSDWGNQPQHF. Drawing the rest from reference TRBV2 and TRBJ1-5, the complete variable domain is EPEVTQTPSHQVTQMGQEVILRCVPISNHLYFYWYRQILGQKVEFLVSFYNNEISEKSEIFDDQFSVERPDGSNFTLKIRSTKLEDSAMYFCASSDWGNQPQHFGDGTRLSIL.

The chain joins TRBV18 to TRBJ1-2; weak D call: TRBD1 (5 bases). V was shortened by 8 bases and J by 4 bases, with 23 bases between the two germline ends. Germline-derived CDR1 and CDR2 are KGHSH and LQKENI. The CDR3 consists of 16 residues. CDR3 nucleotides: TGTGCCAGCCAGTTTATACCGACGATTGGGGGCTATGGCTACACCTTC. Encoded protein: CASQFIPTIGGYGYTF.

V gene TRBV6-5 combines with J gene TRBJ2-1; D ambiguous. CDR3 length equals 15 residues. V was cut by 5 bases and J by 6 bases, with 17 bases left in between. Germline V gene lookup returns CDR1 MNHEY and CDR2 SVGAGI. The CDR3 nucleotides read TGTGCCAGCAGTCTCCTCACGAAAAGTTTCAATGAGCAGTTCTTC. Amino acid sequence: CASSLLTKSFNEQFF.

This rearrangement joins TRBV28 to TRBJ1-6; 10 bases agree with TRBD1. CDR3 length: 16 residues. Germline CDR1 is MDHEN and CDR2 is SYDVKM. J gave up 10 bases and V 7 bases, and 13 bases lay outside the gene matches. This CDR3 is CASTTDRGYPKSPLHF. The CDR3 DNA is TGTGCCAGCACTACGGACAGGGGGTACCCTAAATCACCCCTCCACTTT.

The chain couples TRBV27 to TRBJ1-6; D perhaps matches TRBD1 (5 bases). Germline assignment: CDR1 MNHEY and CDR2 SMNVEV (reference sequence). With 0 bases removed from V and 5 bases from J, the gap between germline ends came to 11 bases. The CDR3 is 16 amino acids. The DNA of the CDR3 is TGTGCCAGCAGTTTATCCCAGGGAGGGAATAATTCACCCCTCCACTTT. The encoded protein is CASSLSQGGNNSPLHF.

The V gene is TRBV6-6, the J gene TRBJ1-1; no definite D call. V was trimmed by 2 bases and J by 5 bases, leaving 15 bases between them. CDR3 size: 15 residues. From germline, CDR1 is MNHNY and CDR2 SVGAGI (reference sequence). The CDR3 reads CASSYPLAPGTEAFF. The CDR3 bases are TGTGCCAGCAGTTACCCCCTCGCGCCGGGGACTGAAGCTTTCTTT.

The V call is TRBV27, the J call TRBJ1-6; TRBD1 agrees at 7 bases. The CDR3 loop spans 15 amino acids. V lost 6 bases, J lost 10 bases, and 12 bases stayed unmatched. Germline CDR1 reads MNHEY; CDR2 reads SMNVEV (reference sequence). CDR3 nucleotide sequence: TGTGCCAGCAGAGCCGAGACAGGGCCCGAATCACCCCTCCACTTT. This gives the protein CASRAETGPESPLHF.

The genes are TRBV30 and TRBJ2-4; possibly TRBD2 for D (5 bases). This CDR3 is 16 amino acids long. Trimming pared 3 bases from V and 0 bases from J, leaving 15 bases between. CDR1 and CDR2 (germline): GTSNPN, SVGIG (reference sequence). This chain's CDR3 is CAWSANLGLAKNIQYF. The CDR3 region has the DNA TGTGCCTGGAGCGCCAACCTAGGACTAGCCAAAAACATTCAGTACTTC.

The chain carries TRBV7-2 and TRBJ1-2; D might be TRBD1 (6 bases). V lost 5 bases, J lost 1 base, and 11 bases lay in between. Looked up from germline, CDR1 is SGHTA and CDR2 is FQGNSA. There are 14 residues in the CDR3. The CDR3 reads CASSRTDLNYGYTF. In DNA, the CDR3 is TGTGCCAGCAGCCGGACAGACCTTAACTATGGCTACACCTTC.

V gene TRBV27 combines with J gene TRBJ2-1; TRBD2 matches 10 bases. The CDR3 extends over 15 amino acids. Losses at the gene ends were 3 bases for V and 6 bases for J; bases not matched to a gene: 5. Germline V CDR1 and CDR2: MNHEY, SMNVEV (reference sequence). The CDR3 here is CASSFSSGGLNEQFF. The CDR3, as DNA: TGTGCCAGCAGTTTTTCTAGCGGGGGCCTCAATGAGCAGTTCTTC.

The CDR3 DNA follows: TGTGCCACCAGTGATGAACCGTGGCAGGGATACGAACAGCCCCAGCATTTT. It codes for CATSDEPWQGYEQPQHF. The V and J genes are TRBV24-1 and TRBJ1-5; perhaps TRBD1 as D (5 bases). The CDR3 spans 17 residues. Germline V lookup: CDR1 KGHDR, CDR2 SFDVKD. V gave up 3 bases and J gave up 7 bases, with 21 bases separating them.

The V call is TRBV7-9, the J call TRBJ2-5; 10 bases are a match to TRBD1. Germline V CDR1 and CDR2: SEHNR, FQNEAQ (reference sequence). This CDR3 has 15 residues. After removal of 3 bases from V and 3 bases from J, the junction contained 4 bases not matched to a gene. The CDR3 bases are TGTGCCAGCAGCTTGAGGACAGGGGGTGAAGAGACCCAGTACTTC. The encoded protein is CASSLRTGGEETQYF.

The chain employs TRBV28 and TRBJ1-2; D unclear. Trimming cost V 4 bases and J 6 bases, with 6 bases left between them. Germline values: CDR1 MDHEN, CDR2 SYDVKM. This CDR3 contains 11 residues. This CDR3 is CASSYPDGYTF. The CDR3 DNA reads TGTGCCAGCAGTTATCCAGATGGCTACACCTTC.